This T cell receptor (beta chain) comes out of a study of T cell responses to AZD1222 COVID-19 vaccine. Study results and caveats: Only a handful of AZD1222 recipients, roughly six in all, had baseline seropositivity. Donor demographics were predominantly white British with a female majority; clonal diversity may be underestimated.

Sequenced by immunoSEQ multiplex PCR; TCRdb stores in-frame clones only, minus some. In the table there are some 99,000 clones, approximately 84% of which are singletons. CDR1 DFQATT and CDR2 SNEGSKA come from the germline V gene (reference sequence). V was shortened by 5 bases and J by 6 bases, with 7 bases between the two germline ends. The CDR3 has 10 amino acids. This clone was observed a handful of times. The antigen remains unidentified. Specimen: peripheral blood, collected 28 days after the second AZD1222 dose. The chain has TRBV20-1 and TRBJ1-2; D gene unclear. This receptor was identified in an adult who received the AZD1222 COVID-19 vaccine. This CDR3 is CSAGTDGYTF. For the CDR3, the DNA is TGCAGTGCTGGTACAGATGGCTACACCTTC.